This T cell receptor (beta chain) was profiled in a study of PD-1 blockade in classical Hodgkin lymphoma. There was relapse after autologous stem cell transplantation in every patient, and there was variation in brentuximab vedotin exposure. Data came from immunoSEQ multiplex PCR; TCRdb stores just in-frame clones and leaves some out. This sample has 40,000 to 60,000 clones, with around 73% found just once. In this sample, this clone turned up once. The sample here was peripheral blood mononuclear cells (PBMCs), taken before the second cycle of nivolumab. This receptor was taken from a human donor with classical Hodgkin lymphoma.

Here the CDR3 DNA reads TGTGCCAGCAGTGCACGTATGGGGACTATCTACGAGCAGTACTTC. Translated, it gives CASSARMGTIYEQYF. This chain links TRBV6-1 with TRBJ2-7, with 7 bases fitting TRBD2. V lost 4 bases to trimming and J lost 3 bases; unmatched junction nucleotides: 9. The germline CDR1 and CDR2 sequences are MNHNS and SASEGT. The CDR3 sequence is 15 residues long.